One and the same sample provided the 18 T cell receptor beta chains below, sequenced in a study of T cells after yellow fever vaccination. TCRdb re-called the 5' RACE reads through MiXCR, storing one row per CDR3 protein. This table has almost 600,000 distinct CDR3 sequences, about 13% appearing once. The sequenced sample was PBMCs, obtained on the day of the yellow fever booster vaccination. Source of these receptors: a man aged 25-45 years who received the YFV17D yellow fever vaccine.

The chain combines TRBV6-5 with TRBJ2-7; no reliable D call. Trimming took off 1 base at V and 3 bases at J, with 7 bases between the two ends. This CDR3 has 13 residues. CDR1 is MNHEY and CDR2 is SVGAGI in the germline V gene. This chain's CDR3 is CASSYYQGYEQYF. For the CDR3, the DNA is TGTGCCAGCAGTTACTACCAAGGCTACGAGCAGTACTTC.

Only a few counts were recorded for this clonotype. This rearrangement joins TRBV4-2 to TRBJ2-3; tentative D call: TRBD1 (6 bases). Germline V gives CDR1 LGHNA, CDR2 YNFKEQ. Trimming left V 1 base short and J 2 bases short, with 13 bases between. The CDR3 is 16 amino acids. Here the CDR3 DNA reads TGTGCCAGCAGCCAAGGAAACAGGGCCACCACAGATACGCAGTATTTT. Its translation is CASSQGNRATTDTQYF.

This clonotype turned up a few times. The genes are TRBV7-2 and TRBJ2-7; 8 positions agree with TRBD1. V shed 7 bases and J 3 bases; nucleotides not matched to a gene: 14. The germline CDR1 and CDR2 sequences are SGHTA and FQGNSA. The CDR3 length is 16 residues. CDR3 sequence reads: CASTKTGGHLRYEQYF. In nucleotides, the CDR3 is TGTGCCAGCACCAAAACAGGGGGGCACCTTCGCTACGAGCAGTACTTC.

The V gene is TRBV10-3, the J gene TRBJ2-2; perhaps TRBD2 as D (5 bases). The CDR3 consists of 14 residues. Trimming stripped 6 bases from V and 3 bases from J, with 11 bases between. The germline gives CDR1 ENHRY, CDR2 SYGVKD. The chain's CDR3 is CAISLAMDTGELFF. In DNA, the CDR3 is TGTGCCATCAGCCTAGCCATGGACACCGGGGAGCTGTTTTTT.

In this sample, this clonotype turned up a few times. The CDR3 DNA reads as TGTGCCAGCAGACCCCAGGGGGGAGACCACGAGCAGTACTTC. Protein: CASRPQGGDHEQYF. This chain connects TRBV28 to TRBJ2-7; D may be TRBD1 (7 bases). Deletions cut 6 bases from V and 5 bases from J, with 17 bases between. Per germline, CDR1 MDHEN and CDR2 SYDVKM. This CDR3 contains 14 residues.

The chain uses TRBV10-3 and TRBJ2-3; 8 bases fit TRBD2. J was trimmed by 3 bases and V by 5 bases; bases with no gene match: 28. CDR3 size: 22 residues. Germline CDR1 is ENHRY and CDR2 is SYGVKD. CDR3 in DNA: TGTGCCATCAGTTCGCGAGTGGGACTAGGGGCTATAGATGGACTGGCGACAGATACGCAGTATTTT. Protein: CAISSRVGLGAIDGLATDTQYF.

The chain is built from TRBV12-3 or TRBV12-4 and TRBJ2-3; the D is unclear. The CDR3 is 16 residues long. V was cut by 1 base and J by 2 bases, with 13 bases left in between. CDR3 sequence: CASSLGSALNTDTQYF. The DNA of the CDR3 is TGTGCCAGCAGTTTAGGATCAGCTCTTAACACAGATACGCAGTATTTT.

The chain is built from TRBV3-1 and TRBJ2-3; 15 nucleotides align to TRBD2. The CDR3 has 16 amino acids. CDR1 LGHDT and CDR2 YNNKEL come from the germline V gene (reference sequence). Trimming removed 7 bases from V and 4 bases from J; junction bases left unmatched: 6. CDR3 residues: CASTPRTSGRADTQYF. The CDR3 DNA follows: TGTGCCAGCACCCCTCGGACTAGCGGGAGGGCAGATACGCAGTATTTT.

This chain uses TRBV12-3 or TRBV12-4 with TRBJ2-2; D gene unclear. V lost 3 bases, J lost 0 bases, and 8 bases lay in between. There are 15 residues in the CDR3. CDR3 in DNA: TGTGCCAGCAGTTTTGCCGGATCGAACACCGGGGAGCTGTTTTTT. It yields the protein CASSFAGSNTGELFF.

V gene TRBV7-6 combines with J gene TRBJ2-5, with 7 bases aligning to TRBD2. Trimming at V came to 5 bases and at J to 4 bases, leaving 13 bases not matched to a gene. Germline V gives CDR1 SGHVS, CDR2 FNYEAQ. The CDR3 contains 16 residues. CDR3 nucleotide sequence: TGTGCCAGCAGCATGCTAGGGTCCTCTAGCGGAGAGACCCAGTACTTC. As protein: CASSMLGSSSGETQYF.

The CDR3 coding sequence is TGTGCCATCAGTGAGGGGGGCGTCAACGAGCAGTACTTC. As protein: CAISEGGVNEQYF. The J gene is TRBJ2-7, the V gene TRBV10-3; the D gene is possibly TRBD1 (6 bases). Looked up from germline, CDR1 is ENHRY and CDR2 is SYGVKD. This CDR3 has 13 amino acids. V was shortened by 2 bases and J by 5 bases, with 10 bases between the two germline ends.

The rearrangement links TRBV7-2 to TRBJ2-1; D is unresolved. Germline CDR1 and CDR2: SGHTA and FQGNSA. V lost 3 bases and J 12 bases, leaving 9 bases between the germline ends. CDR3 length: 11 amino acids. In nucleotides, the CDR3 is TGTGCCAGCAGCTTCAACTGGGGGCAGTTCTTC. Translating it yields CASSFNWGQFF.

This clonotype was found a few times. This CDR3 is CASSAGLAWDSEQFF. The CDR3 DNA reads as TGCGCCAGCAGTGCCGGACTAGCGTGGGACTCTGAGCAGTTCTTC. The chain links TRBV10-1 to TRBJ2-1; the match to TRBD2 covers 9 bases. Germline CDR1 reads WNHNN; CDR2 reads SYGVQD (reference sequence). CDR3 size: 15 residues. The J segment lost 9 bases and the V segment lost 4 bases, leaving 10 bases of the junction unmatched.

The rearrangement uses TRBV7-6 and TRBJ2-3; D uncertain. V lost 7 bases to trimming and J lost 4 bases, with 12 bases between them. The germline CDR1 and CDR2 sequences are SGHVS and FNYEAQ. The CDR3 is made up of 13 amino acids. The CDR3 DNA reads as TGTGCCAGCACCCCCCCGGTTGCAGATACGCAGTATTTT. Its translation: CASTPPVADTQYF. Combining the CDR3 with reference TRBV7-6 and TRBJ2-3 gives the whole variable domain GAGVSQSPRYKVTKRGQDVALRCDPISGHVSLYWYRQALGQGPEFLTYFNYEAQQDKSGLPNDRFSAERPEGSISTLTIQRTEQRDSAMYRCASTPPVADTQYFGPGTRLTVL.

This clonotype was detected a few times. The gene calls are TRBV6-5 and TRBJ2-1; D is perhaps TRBD2 (5 bases). The CDR3 runs 15 residues. The V and J ends lost 2 bases and 0 bases respectively, with 8 bases between them. The germline CDR1 and CDR2 sequences are MNHEY and SVGAGI. In nucleotides, the CDR3 is TGTGCCAGCAGTTACAGACGGGACTCCTACAATGAGCAGTTCTTC. Translation: CASSYRRDSYNEQFF.

This chain uses TRBV5-5 with TRBJ2-1; D not resolved. The V gene lost 6 bases and the J gene lost 6 bases, with 16 bases spanning the gap. Germline V gives CDR1 SGHKS, CDR2 YYEKEE (reference sequence). The CDR3 spans 14 residues. In nucleotides, the CDR3 is TGTGCCAGCACCTGGGGTCCCCCCGGCAATGAGCAGTTCTTC. It translates to CASTWGPPGNEQFF.

J is TRBJ2-1 and V is TRBV18; a weak D match, TRBD1 (6 bases). The CDR3 covers 15 residues. The germline gives CDR1 KGHSH, CDR2 LQKENI. V lost 2 bases and J lost 4, with 12 bases in between. The CDR3 protein is CASSPSGQLYNEQFF. The CDR3 bases are TGTGCCAGCTCACCATCCGGACAGCTGTACAATGAGCAGTTCTTC.

This clonotype was counted only a few times. The chain has TRBV3-1 and TRBJ2-5; D is ambiguous. The germline V gene has CDR1 LGHDT and CDR2 YNNKEL (reference sequence). Trimming pared 6 bases from V and 5 bases from J, leaving 10 bases between. The CDR3 is 12 amino acids. CDR3 coding DNA: TGTGCCAGCAGTCCCAACCGGGAGACCCAGTACTTC. This gives the protein CASSPNRETQYF.